What follows are 8 T cell receptor beta chains derived from one specimen sequenced in a study of spatial heterogeneity in lung cancer. Regarding time point: sample taken at primary tumor resection. MiXCR was run by TCRdb on the 5' RACE reads, yielding one entry per CDR3 protein. There are about 78,000 distinct CDR3 sequences in the sample; approximately 8.1% occur only once, and almost 7% lies in the top ten. The specimen comprised PBMCs, sampled at surgery. The receptors shown here come from a male donor with early-stage non-small cell lung cancer.

This clonotype turned up a few times. V gene TRBV30 combines with J gene TRBJ2-3; D remains unclear. CDR1 and CDR2 from the germline V gene are GTSNPN and SVGIG (reference sequence). Trimming cost V 5 bases and J 1 base, with 10 bases left between them. CDR3 length: 13 residues. CDR3: CAWESGGTDTQYF. The DNA for the CDR3 is TGTGCCTGGGAAAGTGGTGGCACAGATACGCAGTATTTT.

The DNA of the CDR3 is TGTGCCTGGAGCCCTATCGGGGTACGCCTCAGGGGTCCCACCGGGGAGCTGTTTTTT. Protein product: CAWSPIGVRLRGPTGELFF. This sequence joins TRBV30 and TRBJ2-2, with a possible D match to TRBD1 (6 bases). This CDR3 has 19 amino acids. The ends were cut back, 3 bases at V and 4 bases at J, with 27 bases in the middle. Germline V gives CDR1 GTSNPN, CDR2 SVGIG (reference sequence).

The rearrangement joins TRBV6-1 to TRBJ1-1, with a possible D match to TRBD1 (5 bases). Per the germline V gene, CDR1 is MNHNS and CDR2 is SASEGT. Trimming removed 7 bases from V and 7 bases from J, with 22 bases in between. This CDR3 has 15 residues. For the CDR3, the DNA is TGTGCCAGCATTAGAGGGGCTAACCGCCGGGATGAAGCTTTCTTT. Its translation: CASIRGANRRDEAFF.

This clonotype was picked up many times. V usage is TRBV27 and J usage is TRBJ2-1; TRBD2 agrees at 9 bases. Germline loops: CDR1 MNHEY, CDR2 SMNVEV (reference sequence). The CDR3 extends over 16 amino acids. The ends lost 1 base at V and 8 bases at J; junction bases unmatched: 9. Here the CDR3 DNA reads TGTGCCAGCAGTTTATGGCTAGCGGGATCGGACGATGAGCAGTTCTTC. Translation gives CASSLWLAGSDDEQFF.

This chain uses TRBV24-1 with TRBJ2-5; D remains unclear. Germline V lookup: CDR1 KGHDR, CDR2 SFDVKD. V was clipped by 3 bases and J by 2 bases, with 12 bases between them. CDR3 length: 15 residues. The CDR3 DNA reads TGTGCCACCAGTGATCCACGCGACGCTCAAGAGACCCAGTACTTC. Its protein product is CATSDPRDAQETQYF.

This clonotype showed up many times. The gene calls are TRBV11-2 and TRBJ2-5; possible D gene TRBD1, 5 bases. The CDR3 is 13 residues long. Germline values: CDR1 SGHAT, CDR2 FQNNGV. Deletions cut 5 bases from V and 5 bases from J, with 12 bases between. The CDR3 is CASSPGRGETQYF. CDR3 coding DNA: TGTGCCAGCAGCCCAGGGCGTGGGGAGACCCAGTACTTC.

A few counts support this clonotype. V is TRBV10-2 and J is TRBJ1-2, with TRBD1 identical over 7 bases. The CDR3 runs to 13 residues. Germline assignment: CDR1 WSHSY and CDR2 SAAADI. Germline trimming cut 4 bases from V and 6 bases from J; bases unmatched to any gene: 5. CDR3: CASSARQGDGYTF. The CDR3 DNA is TGCGCCAGCAGTGCCCGACAGGGAGATGGCTACACCTTC.

This clonotype was seen ten or more times. The rearrangement uses TRBV24-1 and TRBJ2-3; no clear D gene. Per the germline V gene, CDR1 is KGHDR and CDR2 is SFDVKD. V was clipped by 2 bases and J by 2 bases, with 4 bases between them. The CDR3 contains 13 residues. CDR3 protein: CATSDYITDTQYF. The CDR3 region has the DNA TGTGCCACCAGTGATTACATCACAGATACGCAGTATTTT.